The 29 T cell receptor beta chains below come from one sample, sequenced in a study of blood T cell repertoires in COVID-19. Assay used: immunoSEQ multiplex PCR; TCRdb lists only in-frame clones, some missing. The sample lists some 350,000 clones, around 92% seen once, with approximately 3% in the top ten. Specimen: peripheral blood. These receptors all stem from a woman aged 25 to 39 with COVID-19, enrolled during active disease.

CDR3: CASGRTSLYEQYF. CDR3 DNA sequence: TGTGCCAGCGGGAGGACATCCCTCTACGAGCAGTACTTC. The rearrangement joins TRBV27 to TRBJ2-7, with a possible D match to TRBD2 (6 bases). CDR1 and CDR2 (germline): MNHEY, SMNVEV (reference sequence). V lost 8 bases and J lost 3, with 14 bases in between. The CDR3 is 13 amino acids.

Only a few counts were recorded for this clone. The V call is TRBV6-5, the J call TRBJ1-5; 11 bases agree with TRBD1. The germline V gene has CDR1 MNHEY and CDR2 SVGAGI. With V trimmed by 7 bases and J by 7 bases, 6 bases remained unmatched. CDR3 length equals 14 residues. CDR3 sequence reads: CASTRTGGGQPQHF. The CDR3 nucleotides are TGTGCCAGCACCAGGACAGGGGGCGGCCAGCCCCAGCATTTT.

The chain is built from TRBV24-1 and TRBJ2-1, with 8 bases aligning to TRBD2. The germline CDR1 and CDR2 sequences are KGHDR and SFDVKD. Trimming cost V 0 bases and J 6 bases; bases outside gene matches: 0. The CDR3 covers 14 residues. The CDR3 DNA sequence: TGTGCCACCAGTGATTTGAGCGGGGGCAATGAGCAGTTCTTC. Its translation is CATSDLSGGNEQFF.

CDR3 coding DNA: TGTGCCAGCAGCTCCAGACCGACTACCTATGGCTACACCTTC. Amino acid sequence: CASSSRPTTYGYTF. V is TRBV9 and J is TRBJ1-2, with D unclear. V dropped 4 bases and J dropped 4 bases, with 14 bases sitting between them. CDR1 and CDR2 (germline): SGDLS, YYNGEE. The CDR3 has 14 residues.

V usage is TRBV27 and J usage is TRBJ1-5, with TRBD1 matching 7 bases. V was pared by 6 bases and J by 1 base, with 3 bases of the junction left unmatched. Germline CDR1 MNHEY, CDR2 SMNVEV (reference sequence). This CDR3 comprises 14 residues. The CDR3 loop reads CASRGTASNQPQHF. The CDR3 DNA sequence: TGTGCCAGCAGAGGGACAGCGAGCAATCAGCCCCAGCATTTT.

V is TRBV19 and J is TRBJ2-6; D ambiguous. The germline CDR1 and CDR2 sequences are LNHDA and SQIVND (reference sequence). Trimming shortened V by 1 base and J by 0 bases, and 4 bases separated the two germline ends. The CDR3 runs 15 residues. The CDR3: CASSIVFSGANVLTF. As DNA, the CDR3 is TGTGCCAGTAGTATAGTCTTCTCTGGGGCCAACGTCCTGACTTTC.

This chain connects TRBV6-2 or TRBV6-3 to TRBJ2-7, with D tentatively TRBD2 (6 bases). Germline V CDR1 and CDR2: MNHEY, SVGEGT. V gave up 0 bases and J gave up 4 bases, with 13 bases separating them. The CDR3 sequence is 15 residues long. CDR3 protein: CASSYSTGAYYEQYF. CDR3 coding DNA: TGTGCCAGCAGTTACTCGACGGGAGCTTATTACGAGCAGTACTTC.

This clone was seen a few times. V gene TRBV7-2 combines with J gene TRBJ1-6, with unresolved D. This CDR3 has 12 amino acids. Germline values: CDR1 SGHTA, CDR2 FQGNSA. Trimming shortened V by 5 bases and J by 7 bases, and 6 bases separated the two germline ends. The CDR3 loop reads CASSVLNSPLHF. The CDR3 DNA sequence: TGTGCCAGCAGCGTGCTAAATTCACCCCTCCACTTT.

The chain couples TRBV7-9 to TRBJ1-6; a weak D match, TRBD1 (6 bases). V gave up 8 bases and J gave up 7 bases, with 12 bases separating them. The germline gives CDR1 SEHNR, CDR2 FQNEAQ (reference sequence). The CDR3 consists of 13 residues. CDR3 protein: CASGRTENSPLHF. The CDR3 nucleotides read TGTGCCAGCGGTCGGACAGAGAATTCACCCCTCCACTTT. Filled out from reference TRBV7-9 and TRBJ1-6, the complete variable domain reads DTGVSQNPRHKITKRGQNVTFRCDPISEHNRLYWYRQTLGQGPEFLTYFQNEAQLEKSRLLSDRFSAERPKGSFSTLEIQRTEQGDSAMYLCASGRTENSPLHFGNGTRLTVT.

This rearrangement joins TRBV2 to TRBJ2-1; TRBD1 is a possible D gene (5 bases). Germline V gives CDR1 SNHLY, CDR2 FYNNEI. The germline V and J ends were trimmed by 6 bases and 6 bases, with 12 bases remaining between them. CDR3 size: 13 residues. The CDR3 protein is CASRRTIPNEQFF. The CDR3 coding sequence is TGTGCCAGCAGGAGGACAATTCCCAATGAGCAGTTCTTC.

The V and J genes are TRBV13 and TRBJ2-1; 7 nucleotides match TRBD1. With V trimmed by 0 bases and J by 1 base, 6 bases remained unmatched. The CDR3 runs 17 residues. Germline CDR1 is PRHDT and CDR2 is FYEKMQ (reference sequence). The CDR3 DNA sequence: TGTGCCAGCAGCTTAGGTTACGACAGGGAATCCTACAATGAGCAGTTCTTC. Translated, it gives CASSLGYDRESYNEQFF.

V usage is TRBV10-3 and J usage is TRBJ2-7; 7 bases match TRBD2. V gave up 6 bases and J gave up 0 bases; unmatched junction bases: 5. This CDR3 is built from 14 residues. Germline CDR1 ENHRY, CDR2 SYGVKD. CDR3 sequence reads: CAISSGASSYEQYF. The CDR3, as DNA: TGTGCCATCAGCAGCGGGGCGAGCTCCTACGAGCAGTACTTC.

The rearrangement links TRBV6-5 to TRBJ1-2; TRBD1 aligns across 8 bases. J was trimmed by 2 bases and V by 7 bases; bases with no gene match: 3. CDR3 length equals 13 residues. In germline, CDR1 is MNHEY, CDR2 SVGAGI. CDR3 in amino acids: CASIGQGNYGYTF. In DNA, the CDR3 is TGTGCCAGCATTGGACAGGGAAACTATGGCTACACCTTC.

This chain uses TRBV3-1 (or the pseudogene TRBV3-2) with TRBJ2-7; 7 bases line up with TRBD2. Germline V gene data show CDR1 as LGHDT and CDR2 as YNNKEL (reference sequence). This CDR3 has 15 amino acids. V lost 1 base to trimming and J lost 6 bases; unmatched junction nucleotides: 9. The DNA for the CDR3 is TGTGCCAGCAGCCAAGCACTAGCGCTTTTGAGCGAGCAGTACTTC. It translates to CASSQALALLSEQYF.

On this clone: Other DNA sequences in the sample encode the same CDR3. The gene calls are TRBV28 and TRBJ1-2, with D maybe TRBD1 (5 bases). Germline V CDR1 and CDR2: MDHEN, SYDVKM. The V and J ends lost 2 bases and 4 bases respectively, with 14 bases between them. This CDR3 spans 15 amino acids. Here the CDR3 reads CASSLGQGSLYGYTF. The DNA for the CDR3 is TGTGCCAGCAGTTTAGGTCAGGGCAGCCTCTATGGCTACACCTTC.

DNA for the CDR3: TGTGCCAGCAGTTTAAATCCTTTTAGCTCTGGGGCCAACGTCCTGACTTTC. Encoded protein: CASSLNPFSSGANVLTF. The rearrangement joins TRBV28 to TRBJ2-6; D is unclear. Between the trimmed V and J ends, which lost 2 bases and 0 bases, there was a span of 11 bases. This CDR3 is built from 17 residues. CDR1 and CDR2 (germline): MDHEN, SYDVKM.

The CDR3 DNA reads TGTGCCAGCAGATCGGCGAAGGGGGATAGAAGATTTGAAGCTTTCTTT. Amino acid sequence: CASRSAKGDRRFEAFF. V and J are TRBV7-2 and TRBJ1-1, with D possibly being TRBD1 (6 bases). Trimming cost V 6 bases and J 7 bases, with 24 bases left between them. CDR1 and CDR2 from the germline V gene are SGHTA and FQGNSA. The length of the CDR3 is 16 residues. The full variable domain, with the rest looked up from reference TRBV7-2 and TRBJ1-1, is GAGVSQSPSNKVTEKGKDVELRCDPISGHTALYWYRQSLGQGLEFLIYFQGNSAPDKSGLPSDRFSAERTGGSVSTLTIQRTQQEDSAVYLCASRSAKGDRRFEAFFGQGTRLTVV.

The rearrangement uses TRBV28 and TRBJ1-4, with D tentatively TRBD1 (6 bases). The germline V gene encodes CDR1 MDHEN and CDR2 SYDVKM. Trimming took off 4 bases at V and 3 bases at J, with 18 bases between the two ends. The length of the CDR3 is 17 residues. CDR3 nucleotides: TGTGCCAGCAGTTCGCGGTTGGGGGGGGCGTCTAATGAAAAACTGTTTTTT. Its translation: CASSSRLGGASNEKLFF.

This chain links TRBV28 with TRBJ1-2; 9 bases map to TRBD1. The V gene's germline CDR1 is MDHEN and CDR2 SYDVKM. The CDR3 extends over 14 amino acids. J was trimmed by 7 bases and V by 5 bases; bases with no gene match: 8. CDR3 in amino acids: CASSTQGATSGYTF. CDR3 in DNA: TGTGCCAGCAGTACACAGGGGGCCACCTCTGGCTACACCTTC.

This clone was counted a few times. The rearrangement uses TRBV5-1 and TRBJ1-6, with 12 bases identical to TRBD1. After removal of 5 bases from V and 10 bases from J, the junction contained 4 bases not matched to a gene. Germline V lookup: CDR1 SGHRS, CDR2 YFSETQ. The CDR3 consists of 14 residues. This CDR3 reads CASSSGQGASPLHF. CDR3 nucleotides: TGCGCCAGCAGTTCGGGACAGGGGGCCTCACCCCTCCACTTT. The variable domain in full, completed from reference TRBV5-1 and TRBJ1-6, reads KAGVTQTPRYLIKTRGQQVTLSCSPISGHRSVSWYQQTPGQGLQFLFEYFSETQRNKGNFPGRFSGRQFSNSRSEMNVSTLELGDSALYLCASSSGQGASPLHFGNGTRLTVT.

The gene calls are TRBV7-2 and TRBJ1-2; 8 bases agree with TRBD1. The V gene's germline CDR1 is SGHTA and CDR2 FQGNSA. The CDR3 runs to 15 residues. J lost 6 bases, V lost 5 bases, and 11 bases had no gene match. CDR3 protein: CASSQGAADLNGYTF. The CDR3 DNA reads as TGTGCCAGCAGCCAGGGGGCAGCTGATCTGAATGGCTACACCTTC.

The chain joins TRBV21-1 to TRBJ1-2; the table names TRBD1, a call not compared with the DNA. TRBV21-1 is shown as a pseudogene. CDR3 length: 10 amino acids. The CDR3 DNA reads TGTGCCAGCAGCTTACCGACAGACACCTTC. This encodes CASSLPTDTF.

This chain uses TRBV7-8 with TRBJ2-2; D is perhaps TRBD1 (6 bases). CDR3 length equals 14 residues. CDR1 is SGHVS, CDR2 FQNEAQ, per germline. The V gene lost 8 bases and the J gene lost 6 bases, with 16 bases spanning the gap. As DNA, the CDR3 is TGTGCCAGCGGACACTGGGACATGGCCGGGGAGCTGTTTTTT. It translates to CASGHWDMAGELFF.

The chain has TRBV6-5 and TRBJ2-5; 11 bases fit TRBD2. CDR3 length: 15 amino acids. Germline trimming cut 0 bases from V and 9 bases from J; bases unmatched to any gene: 6. CDR1 is MNHEY, CDR2 SVGAGI, per germline. The CDR3 protein is CASSYSPSGRKPQYF. The CDR3 region has the DNA TGTGCCAGCAGTTACTCCCCTAGCGGGAGGAAGCCCCAGTACTTC.

This chain connects TRBV9 to TRBJ1-1, with 9 bases aligning to TRBD1. The junction had 3 bases not matched to a gene; V was cut back by 3 bases and J by 6 bases. CDR1 and CDR2 (germline): SGDLS, YYNGEE. The CDR3 is made up of 13 amino acids. In nucleotides, the CDR3 is TGTGCCAGCAGCGATACAGGGGGCGCTGAAGCTTTCTTT. Translated: CASSDTGGAEAFF.

The rearrangement joins TRBV5-1 to TRBJ2-7; weak D call: TRBD2 (5 bases). This CDR3 spans 15 amino acids. V lost 4 bases, J lost 2 bases, and 16 bases lay in between. Germline V gene data show CDR1 as SGHRS and CDR2 as YFSETQ. The CDR3 DNA reads TGCGCCAGCAGCAGCGGTCCGGGTGGCGCCTACGAGCAGTACTTC. This gives the protein CASSSGPGGAYEQYF.

This clone came up once. This chain links TRBV30 with TRBJ2-1, with D tentatively TRBD2 (5 bases). CDR3 length: 12 residues. Germline V gives CDR1 GTSNPN, CDR2 SVGIG (reference sequence). V lost 0 bases and J 7 bases, leaving 7 bases between the germline ends. The CDR3 DNA reads TGTGCCTGGAGTGTACTAGGGAATGAGCAGTTCTTC. Its protein product is CAWSVLGNEQFF.

The CDR3 coding sequence is TGTGCCAGCAGTTTCGCGCCTTACGAGCAGTACGTC. It encodes CASSFAPYEQYV. The V and J genes are TRBV12-3 or TRBV12-4 and TRBJ2-7; D unresolved. The CDR3 sequence is 12 residues long. The V and J ends lost 3 bases and 4 bases respectively, with 7 bases between them.

This chain links TRBV7-2 with TRBJ2-7, with D maybe TRBD2 (6 bases). Deletions cut 5 bases from V and 7 bases from J, with 18 bases between. The CDR3 contains 14 residues. Germline V gene lookup returns CDR1 SGHTA and CDR2 FQGNSA. CDR3 nucleotides: TGTGCCAGCAGCGCGGGACCGTACCTCCCTGAGCAGTACGTC. The encoded protein is CASSAGPYLPEQYV.